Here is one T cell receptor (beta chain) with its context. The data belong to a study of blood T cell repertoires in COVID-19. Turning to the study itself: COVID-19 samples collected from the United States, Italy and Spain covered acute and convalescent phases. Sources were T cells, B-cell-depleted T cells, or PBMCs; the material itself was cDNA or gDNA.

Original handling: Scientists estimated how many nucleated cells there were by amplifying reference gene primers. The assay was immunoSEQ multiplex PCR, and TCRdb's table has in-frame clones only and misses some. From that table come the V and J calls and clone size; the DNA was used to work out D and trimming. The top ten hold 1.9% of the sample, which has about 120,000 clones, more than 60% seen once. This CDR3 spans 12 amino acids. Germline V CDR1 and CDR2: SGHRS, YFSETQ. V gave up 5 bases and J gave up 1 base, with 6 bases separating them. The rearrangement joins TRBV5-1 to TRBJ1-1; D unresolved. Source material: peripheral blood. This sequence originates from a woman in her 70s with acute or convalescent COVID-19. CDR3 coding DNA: TGCGCCAGCAGTGGGCAGAACACTGAAGCTTTCTTT. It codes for CASSGQNTEAFF.